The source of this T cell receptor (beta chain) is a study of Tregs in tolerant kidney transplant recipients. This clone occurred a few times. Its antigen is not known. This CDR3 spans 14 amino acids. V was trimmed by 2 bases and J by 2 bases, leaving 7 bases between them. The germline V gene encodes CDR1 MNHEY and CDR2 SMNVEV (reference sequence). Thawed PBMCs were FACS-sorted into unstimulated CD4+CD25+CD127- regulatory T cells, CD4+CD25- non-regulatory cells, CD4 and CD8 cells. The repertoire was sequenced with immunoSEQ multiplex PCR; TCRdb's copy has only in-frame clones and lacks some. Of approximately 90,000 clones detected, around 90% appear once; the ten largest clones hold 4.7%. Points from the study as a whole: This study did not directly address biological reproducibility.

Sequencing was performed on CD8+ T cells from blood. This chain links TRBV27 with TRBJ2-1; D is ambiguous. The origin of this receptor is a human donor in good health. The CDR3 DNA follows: TGTGCCAGCAGTTTACAAGGGCCCTACAATGAGCAGTTCTTC. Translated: CASSLQGPYNEQFF.